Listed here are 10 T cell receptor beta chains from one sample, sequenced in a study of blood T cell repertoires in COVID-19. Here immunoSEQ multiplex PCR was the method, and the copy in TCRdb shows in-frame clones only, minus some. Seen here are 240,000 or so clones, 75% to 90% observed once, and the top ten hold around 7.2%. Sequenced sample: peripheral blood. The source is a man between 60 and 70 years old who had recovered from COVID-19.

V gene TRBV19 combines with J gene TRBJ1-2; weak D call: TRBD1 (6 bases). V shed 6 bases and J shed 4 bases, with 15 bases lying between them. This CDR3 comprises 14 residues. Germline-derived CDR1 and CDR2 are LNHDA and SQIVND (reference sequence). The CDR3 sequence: CASRQGGRIYGYTF. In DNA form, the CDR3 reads TGTGCCAGTAGGCAAGGGGGACGCATCTATGGCTACACCTTC.

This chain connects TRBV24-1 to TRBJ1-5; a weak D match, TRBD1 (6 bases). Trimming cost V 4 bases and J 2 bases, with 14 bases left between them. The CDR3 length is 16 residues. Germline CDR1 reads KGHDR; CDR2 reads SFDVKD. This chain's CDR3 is CATSDHRVTGNQPQHF. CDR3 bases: TGTGCCACCAGTGACCACAGGGTCACGGGCAATCAGCCCCAGCATTTT.

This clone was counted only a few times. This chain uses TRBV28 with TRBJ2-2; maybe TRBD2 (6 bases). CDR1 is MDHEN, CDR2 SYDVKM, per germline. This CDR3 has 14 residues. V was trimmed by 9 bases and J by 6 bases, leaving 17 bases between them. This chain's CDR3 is CASSAGRWAGELFF. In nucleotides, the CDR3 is TGTGCCAGTTCGGCGGGGCGGTGGGCCGGGGAGCTGTTTTTT.

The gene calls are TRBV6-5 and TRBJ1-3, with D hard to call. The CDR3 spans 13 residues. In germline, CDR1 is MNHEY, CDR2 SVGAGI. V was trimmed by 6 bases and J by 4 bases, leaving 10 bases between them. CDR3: CASRPLAGNTIYF. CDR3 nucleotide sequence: TGTGCCAGCAGACCCCTAGCCGGAAACACCATATATTTT.

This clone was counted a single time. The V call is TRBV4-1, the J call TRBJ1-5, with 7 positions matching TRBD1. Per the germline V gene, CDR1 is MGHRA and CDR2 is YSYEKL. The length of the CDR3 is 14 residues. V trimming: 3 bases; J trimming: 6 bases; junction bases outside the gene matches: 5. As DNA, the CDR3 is TGCGCCAGCAGCCAGACAGGGACGGGTCAGCCCCAGCATTTT. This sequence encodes CASSQTGTGQPQHF.

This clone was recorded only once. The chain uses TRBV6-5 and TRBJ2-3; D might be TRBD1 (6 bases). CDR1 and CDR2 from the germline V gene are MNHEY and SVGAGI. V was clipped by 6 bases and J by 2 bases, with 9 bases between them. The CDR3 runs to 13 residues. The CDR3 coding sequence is TGTGCCAGCAGGGGACATGTCACAGATACGCAGTATTTT. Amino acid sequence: CASRGHVTDTQYF.

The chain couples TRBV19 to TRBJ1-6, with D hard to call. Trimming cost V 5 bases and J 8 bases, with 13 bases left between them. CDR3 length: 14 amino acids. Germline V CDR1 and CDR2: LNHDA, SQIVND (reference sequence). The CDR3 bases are TGTGCCAGTAGTGCGACCGTCGAGGATTCACCCCTCCACTTT. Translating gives CASSATVEDSPLHF.

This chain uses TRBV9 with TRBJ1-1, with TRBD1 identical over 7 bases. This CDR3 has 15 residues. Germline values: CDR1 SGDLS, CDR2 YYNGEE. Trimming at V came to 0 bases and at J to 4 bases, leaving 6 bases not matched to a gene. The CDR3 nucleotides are TGTGCCAGCAGCGTAGAAGGGGGCGGAATCACTGAAGCTTTCTTT. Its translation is CASSVEGGGITEAFF.

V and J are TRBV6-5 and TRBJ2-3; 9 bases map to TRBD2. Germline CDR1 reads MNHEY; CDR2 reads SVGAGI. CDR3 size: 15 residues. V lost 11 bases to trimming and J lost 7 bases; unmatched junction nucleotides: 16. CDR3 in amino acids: CASNSGLAGRYTQYF. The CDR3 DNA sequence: TGTGCCTCCAATTCCGGGCTAGCGGGGAGATATACGCAGTATTTT.

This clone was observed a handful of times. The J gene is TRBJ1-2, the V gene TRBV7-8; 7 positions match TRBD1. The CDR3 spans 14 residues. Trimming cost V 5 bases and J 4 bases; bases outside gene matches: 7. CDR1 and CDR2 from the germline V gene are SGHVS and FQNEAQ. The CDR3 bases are TGTGCCAGCAGCCCCAGGACAGGTAGCTATGGCTACACCTTC. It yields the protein CASSPRTGSYGYTF.